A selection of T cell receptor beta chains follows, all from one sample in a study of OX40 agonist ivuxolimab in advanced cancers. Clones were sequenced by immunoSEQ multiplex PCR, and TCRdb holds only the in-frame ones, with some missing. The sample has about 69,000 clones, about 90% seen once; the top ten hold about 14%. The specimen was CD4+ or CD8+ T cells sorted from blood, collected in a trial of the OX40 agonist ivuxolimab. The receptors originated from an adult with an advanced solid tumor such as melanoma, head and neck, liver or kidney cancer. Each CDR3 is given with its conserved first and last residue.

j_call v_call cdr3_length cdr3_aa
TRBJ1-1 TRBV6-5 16 CASSSRVQDRGGEAFF
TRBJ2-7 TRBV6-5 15 CASEGTSGSSYEQYF
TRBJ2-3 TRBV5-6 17 CASSLVGERGSTDTQYF
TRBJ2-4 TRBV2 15 CASTGSGRAKNIQYF
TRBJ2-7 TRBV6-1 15 CASSPRDTGFVEQYF
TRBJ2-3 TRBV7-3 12 CASSLGFDTQYF
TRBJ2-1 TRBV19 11 CASRLSNEQFF
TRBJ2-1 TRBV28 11 CASSFRVEQFF
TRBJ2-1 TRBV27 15 CASSQTGGPYNEQFF
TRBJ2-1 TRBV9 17 CASSVARGTITGNEQFF
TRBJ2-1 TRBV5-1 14 CASSRTSGSGEQFF
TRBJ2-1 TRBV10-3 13 CASGGAGYNEQFF
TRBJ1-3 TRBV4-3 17 CASSQDFDRVFGNTIYF
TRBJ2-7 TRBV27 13 CASSSGPDYEQYF
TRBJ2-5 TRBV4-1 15 CASSLLASGQETQYF
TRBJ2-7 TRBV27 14 CASSLGQGNYEQYF
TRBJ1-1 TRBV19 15 CASSTPQLMNTEAFF
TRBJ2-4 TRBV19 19 CASSIESPSGIPAKNIQYF
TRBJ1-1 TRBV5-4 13 CASSLGRNTEAFF
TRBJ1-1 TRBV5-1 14 CASSFTGLNTEAFF
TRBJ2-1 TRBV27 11 CASSKGNEQFF
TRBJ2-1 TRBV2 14 CASSGIGAPGKQFF
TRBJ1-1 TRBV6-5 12 CASLSGLREAFF
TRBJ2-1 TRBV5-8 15 CASSLGRTLYNEQFF
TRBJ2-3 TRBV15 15 CATSDRLTHLDTQYF
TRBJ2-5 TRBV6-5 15 CASSYGTWVEETQYF
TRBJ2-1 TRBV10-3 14 CAISPTDLLNEQFF
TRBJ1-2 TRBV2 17 CASRRDGLTIPNYGYTF
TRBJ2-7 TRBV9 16 CASSVDLIAGGDEQYF
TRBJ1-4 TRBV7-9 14 CASSLGGPNEKLFF